Included here is one T cell receptor (beta chain) sequence, with context. Trimming took 5 bases from V and 8 from J; bases not matched to a gene: 15. This CDR3 is 16 amino acids long. CDR1 and CDR2 from the germline V gene are GTSNPN and SVGIG (reference sequence). This entry comes from a study of T-cell reconstitution after alpha-beta-depleted transplantation in children. Molecular barcoding with unique molecular identifiers was used for the TCRbeta library. TCRdb used MiXCR to reprocess the PCR reads, holding one entry per CDR3 protein. This sample yields roughly 500,000 distinct CDR3 sequences, of which roughly an eighth are seen a single time; roughly 5.4% belongs to the top ten.

The specimen was PBMCs from the stem cell graft donor, collected from the stem cell graft. This receptor was taken from a human donor who donated a stem cell graft to a child with combined immunodeficiency. The chain couples TRBV30 to TRBJ2-1; 10 bases agree with TRBD2. CDR3 residues: CAWGLPSGSPGHEQFF. The CDR3 DNA sequence: TGTGCCTGGGGACTTCCTAGCGGGAGTCCTGGCCATGAGCAGTTCTTC.